These 18 T cell receptor beta chains were all obtained from the same sample, sequenced in a study of T cells after yellow fever vaccination (dated by TCRdb to the late 2010s). The sample's treatment or condition label, in plain terms: live attenuated yellow fever vaccine strain. The library was obtained by 5' RACE. Reads for this sample came from an Illumina HiSeq 2500. TCRdb ran its own pipeline on the public reads, namely fastp trimming at Q25 and MiXCR clone calling, and kept in-frame beta chains. One record per CDR3 amino acid sequence lists the most common genes and DNA. This sample has fewer than 350,000 distinct CDR3 sequences in its table, and 8.7% of those were observed once. About a sixth of the sample belongs to the ten largest clones. The sequenced sample was PBMCs, obtained on the day of the first yellow fever vaccination. These receptors originate from a man in his late teens or twenties who received the YFV17D yellow fever vaccine.

This clonotype came up many times. The V gene is TRBV6-1, the J gene TRBJ2-1; a weak D match, TRBD2 (5 bases). From germline, CDR1 is MNHNS and CDR2 SASEGT. Trimming removed 6 bases at V and 3 bases at J, with 15 bases between. There are 15 residues in the CDR3. The DNA of the CDR3 is TGTGCCAGCAGCAAGGACTTCCGCCTCTACAATGAGCAGTTCTTC. This encodes CASSKDFRLYNEQFF.

A few counts support this clonotype. The J gene is TRBJ2-7, the V gene TRBV7-9; possible D gene TRBD2, 6 bases. With 7 bases removed from V and 2 bases from J, the gap between germline ends came to 15 bases. CDR1 and CDR2 from the germline V gene are SEHNR and FQNEAQ (reference sequence). CDR3 length equals 14 residues. The CDR3 DNA sequence: TGTGCCAGCACCAATTTGGCGGGACCCTACGAGCAGTACGTC. Translating it yields CASTNLAGPYEQYV.

This clonotype has a count of ten or more. The gene calls are TRBV5-1 and TRBJ2-2; TRBD1 matches at 7 bases. From germline, CDR1 is SGHRS and CDR2 YFSETQ. The junction had 7 bases not matched to a gene; V was cut back by 4 bases and J by 4 bases. This CDR3 is built from 15 residues. CDR3 DNA: TGCGCCAGCAGCCTAACAGGGGTTGGCACCGGGGAGCTGTTTTTT. This encodes CASSLTGVGTGELFF.

A few counts support this clonotype. The chain recombines TRBV12-3 or TRBV12-4 with TRBJ1-6; 7 bases match TRBD1. V shed 4 bases, J shed 2 bases, and the junction held 2 bases outside the gene matches. The CDR3 totals 15 residues. DNA of the CDR3: TGTGCCAGCAGTTGGACAGGTCCCTATAATTCACCCCTCCACTTT. The encoded protein is CASSWTGPYNSPLHF.

The rearrangement links TRBV6-2 or TRBV6-3 to TRBJ2-4; D is uncertain. CDR1 MNHEY and CDR2 SVGEGT come from the germline V gene. The CDR3 runs to 15 residues. Trimming stripped 3 bases from V and 0 bases from J, with 9 bases between. CDR3 sequence reads: CASSYLRLAKNIQYF. CDR3 coding DNA: TGTGCCAGCAGTTATCTGAGACTAGCCAAAAACATTCAGTACTTC.

This clonotype was seen many times. The chain recombines TRBV15 with TRBJ1-4; tentative D call: TRBD1 (6 bases). CDR3 length equals 15 residues. Germline CDR1 reads LNHNV; CDR2 reads YYDKDF (reference sequence). The V and J ends lost 5 bases and 3 bases respectively, with 13 bases between them. The CDR3 coding sequence is TGTGCCACCAGCCCCTACAGGGATCCTAATGAAAAACTGTTTTTT. Translation gives CATSPYRDPNEKLFF. Full variable domain (remainder filled in from reference TRBV15 and TRBJ1-4): DAMVIQNPRYQVTQFGKPVTLSCSQTLNHNVMYWYQQKSSQAPKLLFHYYDKDFNNEADTPDNFQSRRPNTSFCFLDIRSPGLGDTAMYLCATSPYRDPNEKLFFGSGTQLSVL.

This clonotype was seen at least ten times. This chain joins TRBV5-4 and TRBJ2-4; either TRBD1 or TRBD2 may fit D (6 bases each). The germline V and J ends were trimmed by 2 bases and 2 bases, with 11 bases remaining between them. CDR3 length: 15 amino acids. Germline lookup yields CDR1 SGHNT and CDR2 YYREEE (reference sequence). The CDR3 is CASSFWGATKNIQYF. The CDR3, as DNA: TGTGCCAGCAGCTTCTGGGGGGCCACCAAAAACATTCAGTACTTC. The full variable domain, in which reference TRBV5-4 and TRBJ2-4 provide the parts outside the CDR3, is ETGVTQSPTHLIKTRGQQVTLRCSSQSGHNTVSWYQQALGQGPQFIFQYYREEENGRGNFPPRFSGLQFPNYSSELNVNALELDDSALYLCASSFWGATKNIQYFGAGTRLSVL.

This clonotype was observed a few times. CDR3 DNA: TGTGCCAGCACGACAGGCGGGTTAAAAAACATTCAGTACTTC. Translating it yields CASTTGGLKNIQYF. The V gene is TRBV28, the J gene TRBJ2-4; D perhaps matches TRBD1 (6 bases). The CDR3 spans 14 residues. The germline V gene has CDR1 MDHEN and CDR2 SYDVKM. Between the trimmed V and J ends, which lost 7 bases and 4 bases, there was a span of 14 bases.

This clonotype was picked up a small number of times. This sequence joins TRBV7-2 and TRBJ2-5; 13 nucleotides line up with TRBD2. The CDR3 length is 17 residues. The V segment lost 1 base and the J segment 4 bases; nucleotides outside the gene matches: 6. CDR1 and CDR2 from the germline V gene are SGHTA and FQGNSA. The DNA of the CDR3 is TGTGCCAGCAGCTTAGTCCCGGGACTAGCGGGAAGAGAGACCCAGTACTTC. It is translated as CASSLVPGLAGRETQYF.

This clonotype was counted between two and nine times. This rearrangement joins TRBV12-3 or TRBV12-4 to TRBJ2-7; 11 nucleotides align to TRBD1. Trimming removed 8 bases from V and 4 bases from J; junction bases left unmatched: 7. The CDR3 length is 14 residues. For the CDR3, the DNA is TGTGCCAGCGCCGCGGGACAGGGGGGATACGAGCAGTACTTC. Protein: CASAAGQGGYEQYF.

The rearrangement links TRBV7-2 to TRBJ2-7; D is unclear. The CDR3 totals 14 residues. Deletions cut 1 base from V and 4 bases from J, with 11 bases between. CDR1 is SGHTA and CDR2 is FQGNSA in the germline V gene. The CDR3 here is CASSLGWLTYEQYF. The CDR3 region has the DNA TGTGCCAGCAGCTTAGGCTGGCTCACGTACGAGCAGTACTTC.

This clonotype was observed many times. The chain combines TRBV20-1 with TRBJ2-5; the D gene is possibly TRBD2 (5 bases). Germline V gene lookup returns CDR1 DFQATT and CDR2 SNEGSKA (reference sequence). V was clipped by 1 base and J by 3 bases, with 9 bases between them. CDR3 length: 13 amino acids. For the CDR3, the DNA is TGCAGTGCTAGAGTAGCCGGGAAAGAGACCCAGTACTTC. Its translation: CSARVAGKETQYF.

The chain carries TRBV5-1 and TRBJ1-2, with TRBD1 matching 7 bases. Germline CDR1 is SGHRS and CDR2 is YFSETQ. This CDR3 is built from 13 residues. V lost 7 bases to trimming and J lost 7 bases; unmatched junction nucleotides: 10. Here the CDR3 reads CASGKTGEGGYTF. In nucleotides, the CDR3 is TGCGCCAGCGGAAAAACAGGGGAGGGTGGCTACACCTTC.

The V gene is TRBV5-4, the J gene TRBJ2-7; 10 bases are a match to TRBD2. CDR1 SGHNT and CDR2 YYREEE come from the germline V gene (reference sequence). V lost 4 bases and J lost 0; bases outside the gene matches: 10. The CDR3 runs to 17 residues. The CDR3 is CASSMGTSGVYSYEQYF. The CDR3 bases are TGTGCCAGCAGCATGGGCACTAGCGGGGTATACTCCTACGAGCAGTACTTC.

This clonotype was counted many times. This rearrangement joins TRBV5-1 to TRBJ1-5; D is uncertain. This CDR3 is built from 15 residues. CDR1 and CDR2 (germline): SGHRS, YFSETQ. Trimming shortened V by 0 bases and J by 2 bases, and 9 bases separated the two germline ends. The CDR3 nucleotides read TGCGCCAGCAGCTTGGCGTCTGGGGGCAATCAGCCCCAGCATTTT. Translation gives CASSLASGGNQPQHF.

Only a few counts were recorded for this clonotype. The chain employs TRBV19 and TRBJ1-3; no reliable D call. The CDR3 is 18 amino acids. The V end lost 5 bases, the J end lost 0 bases, and 20 bases lay between the germline ends. From germline, CDR1 is LNHDA and CDR2 SQIVND (reference sequence). CDR3: CASSPTLARSLSGNTIYF. For the CDR3, the DNA is TGTGCCAGTAGTCCTACCCTCGCCAGGAGCCTCTCTGGAAACACCATATATTTT. The full variable domain, with the rest looked up from reference TRBV19 and TRBJ1-3, is DGGITQSPKYLFRKEGQNVTLSCEQNLNHDAMYWYRQDPGQGLRLIYYSQIVNDFQKGDIAEGYSVSREKKESFPLTVTSAQKNPTAFYLCASSPTLARSLSGNTIYFGEGSWLTVV.

This clonotype was observed a few times. The V gene is TRBV6-2 or TRBV6-3, the J gene TRBJ1-6; D call uncertain. The CDR3 length is 17 residues. Trimming left V 1 base short and J 0 bases short, with 10 bases between. Germline CDR1 reads MNHEY; CDR2 reads SVGEGT. The CDR3, as DNA: TGTGCCAGCAGTTACTATCCCGAGAGCTCCTATAATTCACCCCTCCACTTT. It encodes CASSYYPESSYNSPLHF.

Ten or more counts support this clonotype. The chain is built from TRBV19 and TRBJ2-1, with D possibly called TRBD1 or TRBD2 (5 bases each). The germline V gene has CDR1 LNHDA and CDR2 SQIVND (reference sequence). V lost 11 bases and J 1 base, leaving 12 bases between the germline ends. The CDR3 runs to 13 residues. In DNA form, the CDR3 reads TGTGCCGTAAAGGGACGATCCTACAATGAGCAGTTCTTC. Amino acids: CAVKGRSYNEQFF. Full variable domain (outside the CDR3, taken from reference TRBV19 and TRBJ2-1): DGGITQSPKYLFRKEGQNVTLSCEQNLNHDAMYWYRQDPGQGLRLIYYSQIVNDFQKGDIAEGYSVSREKKESFPLTVTSAQKNPTAFYLCAVKGRSYNEQFFGPGTRLTVL.